The 21 T cell receptor beta chains below come from one sample, sequenced in a study of cytomegalovirus exposure and HLA in healthy donors. Vbeta (60) and Jbeta (13) primers were used in the PCR. Clones were sequenced by immunoSEQ multiplex PCR, and TCRdb holds only the in-frame ones, with some missing. The table has over 50,000 clones, about 86% seen once; the top ten hold over 1.5%. The sequenced material came from PBMCs. All receptors come from a middle-aged man in good health and CMV-seronegative.

This chain links TRBV7-2 with TRBJ2-7; 8 bases match TRBD2. The V and J ends lost 0 bases and 3 bases, in that order; junction bases with no gene match: 7. The germline V gene has CDR1 SGHTA and CDR2 FQGNSA. The CDR3 covers 16 residues. CDR3 nucleotide sequence: TGTGCCAGCAGCTTAGCGTCGGCGGGGGGCGTCTACGAGCAGTACTTC. Its translation is CASSLASAGGVYEQYF.

The chain recombines TRBV7-9 with TRBJ1-5; the D gene is possibly TRBD1 (6 bases). The CDR3 has 13 amino acids. The V gene's germline CDR1 is SEHNR and CDR2 FQNEAQ (reference sequence). The germline V and J ends were trimmed by 5 bases and 9 bases, with 14 bases remaining between them. The CDR3 here is CASSLGLGAPQHF. The CDR3 coding sequence is TGTGCCAGCAGCCTGGGGTTGGGGGCGCCCCAGCATTTT.

This chain connects TRBV30 to TRBJ2-5; the D is unclear. Trimming cost V 0 bases and J 5 bases, with 7 bases left between them. Looked up from germline, CDR1 is GTSNPN and CDR2 is SVGIG (reference sequence). CDR3 size: 12 residues. The CDR3 is CAWSVDGETQYF. The CDR3 coding sequence is TGTGCCTGGAGTGTAGATGGCGAGACCCAGTACTTC.

This clone was seen a handful of times. This chain links TRBV25-1 with TRBJ2-5; the match to TRBD2 covers 12 bases. Germline values: CDR1 MGHDK, CDR2 SYGVNS. The CDR3 is 16 residues long. Unmatched junction bases numbered 5, after V lost 5 bases and J lost 1 base. CDR3 sequence: CASSFTSGGIQETQYF. In DNA form, the CDR3 reads TGTGCCAGCAGTTTTACTAGCGGGGGGATCCAAGAGACCCAGTACTTC.

This chain's CDR3 is CASSLLAGDQPQHF. The CDR3 coding sequence is TGTGCCAGCAGCTTATTGGCCGGGGATCAGCCCCAGCATTTT. V and J are TRBV7-6 and TRBJ1-5; D not certain. Germline loops: CDR1 SGHVS, CDR2 FNYEAQ. CDR3 size: 14 residues. With 2 bases removed from V and 5 bases from J, the gap between germline ends came to 10 bases. The whole variable domain, remainder taken from reference TRBV7-6 and TRBJ1-5, is GAGVSQSPRYKVTKRGQDVALRCDPISGHVSLYWYRQALGQGPEFLTYFNYEAQQDKSGLPNDRFSAERPEGSISTLTIQRTEQRDSAMYRCASSLLAGDQPQHFGDGTRLSIL.

The V and J genes are TRBV13 and TRBJ1-6; 9 bases are shared with TRBD1. The CDR3 length is 14 residues. The trim removed 5 bases at V and 10 bases at J, leaving 6 bases unmatched. Germline V lookup: CDR1 PRHDT, CDR2 FYEKMQ (reference sequence). The CDR3 loop is CASSQGQGGSPLHF. CDR3 nucleotide sequence: TGTGCCAGCAGCCAGGGACAGGGCGGATCACCCCTCCACTTT.

The V call is TRBV9, the J call TRBJ1-6, with D perhaps matching TRBD1 (6 bases). Germline CDR1 SGDLS, CDR2 YYNGEE. CDR3 length: 15 amino acids. The germline V and J ends were trimmed by 1 base and 4 bases, with 9 bases remaining between them. DNA of the CDR3: TGTGCCAGCAGCGTACGGACAGATTATAATTCACCCCTCCACTTT. It yields the protein CASSVRTDYNSPLHF.

This chain uses TRBV14 with TRBJ2-5; 9 nucleotides match TRBD1. Trimming removed 1 base from V and 5 bases from J; junction bases left unmatched: 11. Germline V gives CDR1 SGHDN, CDR2 FVKESK. The CDR3 loop spans 17 amino acids. The CDR3 sequence: CASSQGRNRGLGETQYF. For the CDR3, the DNA is TGTGCCAGCAGCCAAGGCCGAAACAGGGGGCTCGGGGAGACCCAGTACTTC.

The CDR3 is CASSIDLPGEAFF. In nucleotides, the CDR3 is TGTGCCAGTAGTATAGATCTGCCGGGTGAAGCTTTCTTT. The rearrangement links TRBV19 to TRBJ1-1; the D is unclear. Trimming left V 0 bases short and J 7 bases short, with 9 bases between. The germline V gene encodes CDR1 LNHDA and CDR2 SQIVND (reference sequence). CDR3 length: 13 amino acids. Variable domain in full (rest from reference TRBV19 and TRBJ1-1): DGGITQSPKYLFRKEGQNVTLSCEQNLNHDAMYWYRQDPGQGLRLIYYSQIVNDFQKGDIAEGYSVSREKKESFPLTVTSAQKNPTAFYLCASSIDLPGEAFFGQGTRLTVV.

The chain uses TRBV9 and TRBJ1-6; no clear D. CDR3 length equals 13 residues. Trimming stripped 3 bases from V and 9 bases from J, with 10 bases between. Germline values: CDR1 SGDLS, CDR2 YYNGEE. The CDR3 protein is CASSASPGSPLHF. In DNA, the CDR3 is TGTGCCAGCAGCGCTTCACCGGGTTCACCCCTCCACTTT.

The genes are TRBV19 and TRBJ2-5; 7 nucleotides agree with TRBD1. V gave up 6 bases and J gave up 5 bases; unmatched junction bases: 15. Per the germline V gene, CDR1 is LNHDA and CDR2 is SQIVND (reference sequence). This CDR3 has 16 amino acids. Here the CDR3 DNA reads TGTGCCAGTAGACCCAGGCCCCGACAGGGTAACGAGACCCAGTACTTC. This sequence encodes CASRPRPRQGNETQYF. The variable domain in full, with the rest retrieved from reference TRBV19 and TRBJ2-5, is DGGITQSPKYLFRKEGQNVTLSCEQNLNHDAMYWYRQDPGQGLRLIYYSQIVNDFQKGDIAEGYSVSREKKESFPLTVTSAQKNPTAFYLCASRPRPRQGNETQYFGPGTRLLVL.

This clone was seen just once. The chain combines TRBV5-4 with TRBJ2-3; no clear D gene. The V gene lost 0 bases and the J gene lost 4 bases, with 6 bases spanning the gap. The length of the CDR3 is 13 residues. CDR1 SGHNT and CDR2 YYREEE come from the germline V gene (reference sequence). This CDR3 reads CASSLETPDTQYF. The CDR3, as DNA: TGTGCCAGCAGCTTGGAAACACCAGATACGCAGTATTTT. The full variable domain, in which reference TRBV5-4 and TRBJ2-3 provide the parts outside the CDR3, is ETGVTQSPTHLIKTRGQQVTLRCSSQSGHNTVSWYQQALGQGPQFIFQYYREEENGRGNFPPRFSGLQFPNYSSELNVNALELDDSALYLCASSLETPDTQYFGPGTRLTVL.

The rearrangement links TRBV7-7 to TRBJ2-1, with 11 bases matching TRBD2. Trimming took 6 bases from V and 4 from J; bases not matched to a gene: 5. Germline CDR1 reads SSHAT; CDR2 reads FNYEAQ (reference sequence). This CDR3 is 15 amino acids long. This CDR3 reads CASSPTSGEYNEQFF. CDR3 DNA sequence: TGTGCCAGCAGTCCGACTAGCGGGGAGTACAATGAGCAGTTCTTC.

This clone was detected a few times. J is TRBJ1-3 and V is TRBV5-6; D is undetermined. This CDR3 region has 17 residues. Trimming took off 1 base at V and 4 bases at J, with 18 bases between the two ends. CDR1 is SGHDT and CDR2 is YYEEEE in the germline V gene. The CDR3 reads CASSLLLSGAGGNTIYF. In DNA, the CDR3 is TGTGCCAGCAGCTTGTTACTTAGCGGAGCCGGGGGAAACACCATATATTTT.

The genes are TRBV25-1 and TRBJ1-1; a possible D gene is TRBD1 (5 bases). Per the germline V gene, CDR1 is MGHDK and CDR2 is SYGVNS. The CDR3 consists of 14 residues. V shed 7 bases and J shed 4 bases, with 16 bases lying between them. CDR3 sequence reads: CASTGLGAATEAFF. The CDR3 DNA is TGTGCCAGCACAGGTCTAGGGGCGGCCACTGAAGCTTTCTTT.

The table lists this clone with a count of one. CDR3 protein: CASRGTSNTGELFF. CDR3 DNA sequence: TGTGCCAGCAGAGGGACTTCGAACACCGGGGAGCTGTTTTTT. This chain joins TRBV6-4 and TRBJ2-2; a weak D match, TRBD2 (6 bases). The V end was cut by 6 bases, the J end by 0 bases, with 8 bases between. The CDR3 covers 14 residues. CDR1 and CDR2 from the germline V gene are MRHNA and SNTAGT.

The chain carries TRBV7-8 and TRBJ2-7, with D perhaps TRBD2 (6 bases). Germline V lookup: CDR1 SGHVS, CDR2 FQNEAQ. Trimming took 5 bases from V and 1 from J, leaving 18 bases between them. There are 16 residues in the CDR3. The CDR3 reads CASSTRGEAPSYEQYF. CDR3 bases: TGTGCCAGCAGCACGAGAGGGGAGGCCCCTTCCTACGAGCAGTACTTC.

The V call is TRBV7-7, the J call TRBJ2-5, with D perhaps TRBD2 (6 bases). CDR3 length equals 14 residues. Trimming took off 0 bases at V and 2 bases at J, with 7 bases between the two ends. Germline CDR1 is SSHAT and CDR2 is FNYEAQ (reference sequence). The CDR3 DNA reads TGTGCCAGCAGCTTAGCAGGGACTCAAGAGACCCAGTACTTC. Its translation is CASSLAGTQETQYF.

V gene TRBV27 combines with J gene TRBJ2-4, with 9 bases fitting TRBD1. Trimming cost V 5 bases and J 7 bases; bases outside gene matches: 9. The germline gives CDR1 MNHEY, CDR2 SMNVEV (reference sequence). The length of the CDR3 is 15 residues. CDR3 sequence reads: CASSGGTGRGNIQYF. Written as DNA, the CDR3 is TGTGCCAGCAGTGGTGGGACAGGGAGGGGTAACATTCAGTACTTC.

The J gene is TRBJ1-4, the V gene TRBV28; a possible D gene is TRBD1 (5 bases). The V and J ends lost 6 bases and 3 bases respectively, with 14 bases between them. Germline CDR1 reads MDHEN; CDR2 reads SYDVKM. There are 15 residues in the CDR3. The CDR3 is CASRPAGQANEKLFF. The CDR3 nucleotides are TGTGCCAGCAGGCCAGCGGGGCAGGCTAATGAAAAACTGTTTTTT. The full variable domain, its missing parts supplied by reference TRBV28 and TRBJ1-4, is DVKVTQSSRYLVKRTGEKVFLECVQDMDHENMFWYRQDPGLGLRLIYFSYDVKMKEKGDIPEGYSVSREKKERFSLILESASTNQTSMYLCASRPAGQANEKLFFGSGTQLSVL.

This clone was seen a single time. The chain is built from TRBV10-1 and TRBJ2-7; weak D call: TRBD1 (6 bases). The CDR3 has 14 amino acids. CDR1 WNHNN and CDR2 SYGVQD come from the germline V gene (reference sequence). The V gene lost 10 bases and the J gene lost 5 bases, with 21 bases spanning the gap. The CDR3 DNA follows: TGCGCCAACAGCCCCGTGGACAGTGTCCACGAGCAGTACGTC. Protein: CANSPVDSVHEQYV.